This T cell receptor beta chain comes out of a study of cytomegalovirus exposure and HLA in healthy donors. On the study more broadly: The study placed 70% to 85% of its 398 genotyped donors in the Caucasian-associated ancestry cluster.

The primer mix had 60 Vbeta and 13 Jbeta primers. Some clones are missing from TCRdb's copy, which holds only in-frame ones; the method was immunoSEQ multiplex PCR. This table has approximately 190,000 clones, roughly 77% appearing once. A note on this clone: What it binds is unknown.

Study findings and constraints: Using the classifier, cytomegalovirus status was reportedly diagnosed with high specificity and sensitivity. 164 TCR beta chains were listed as cytomegalovirus-associated.

The clonotype was recovered from a man aged 40-55 years in good health and CMV-seropositive. The sequenced sample consisted of PBMCs.

As DNA, the CDR3 is TGTGCCAGCAGCCAAGCCCCGGGAGTGAATAATTCACCCCTCCACTTT. Protein sequence: CASSQAPGVNNSPLHF. The chain is built from TRBV14 and TRBJ1-6; D not resolved. The CDR3 spans 16 residues. Germline loops: CDR1 SGHDN, CDR2 FVKESK. Trimming pared 1 base from V and 5 bases from J, leaving 12 bases between. The full variable domain, in which reference TRBV14 and TRBJ1-6 provide the parts outside the CDR3, is EAGVTQFPSHSVIEKGQTVTLRCDPISGHDNLYWYRRVMGKEIKFLLHFVKESKQDESGMPNNRFLAERTGGTYSTLKVQPAELEDSGVYFCASSQAPGVNNSPLHFGNGTRLTVT.